Below, one T cell receptor beta chain is given with its context. The target antigen is unknown. The sample comes from a study of cytomegalovirus exposure and HLA in healthy donors. At the level of the study: Later analysis reported that the 120 or so validation repertoires shared the platform of the 650 to 700 first-cohort repertoires. The study, taken as a whole, reports: According to a subsequent analysis, TCR clusters identified in the first cohort showed a tendency to co-occur across the approximately 130 validation repertoires. The study listed under 200 cytomegalovirus-associated TCR beta chains.

Using immunoSEQ multiplex PCR, the repertoire was profiled, and TCRdb retains in-frame clones only, with some absent. The sample yields under 250,000 clones, more than 75% seen once. Source material: PBMCs. The clonotype was recovered from a young woman in good health and CMV-seropositive.

As DNA, the CDR3 is TGTGCCAGCAGCCCTGGACAGGAGACCTACGAGCAGTACTTC. Protein: CASSPGQETYEQYF. V usage is TRBV5-5 and J usage is TRBJ2-7; 7 bases line up with TRBD1. The junction had 6 bases not matched to a gene; V was cut back by 4 bases and J by 2 bases. The CDR3 has 14 residues. Germline lookup yields CDR1 SGHKS and CDR2 YYEKEE (reference sequence). The full variable domain, in which reference TRBV5-5 and TRBJ2-7 provide the parts outside the CDR3, is DAGVTQSPTHLIKTRGQQVTLRCSPISGHKSVSWYQQVLGQGPQFIFQYYEKEERGRGNFPDRFSARQFPNYSSELNVNALLLGDSALYLCASSPGQETYEQYFGPGTRLTVT.